This T cell receptor (beta chain) was profiled in a study of blood T cells in healthy people across ages. The length of the CDR3 is 13 residues. V was trimmed by 5 bases and J by 3 bases, leaving 11 bases between them. The germline V gene has CDR1 PRHDT and CDR2 FYEKMQ (reference sequence). As for this clonotype: Its antigen remains unidentified.

Study results and caveats: Estimated diversity, derived from one million T cells, was regarded as an underestimate. The long-lived group displayed more naive CD4+ cells, plus higher diversity, than the aged donors did.

It was with a sample-barcoded 5' primer and a J-beta primer mix that a second PCR of roughly 7 to 12 cycles was run. Using its own MiXCR run on the 5' RACE reads, TCRdb lists one record per CDR3 protein. Of about 1.5 million distinct CDR3 sequences listed, roughly two fifths are singletons. The gene calls are TRBV13 and TRBJ2-7, with D perhaps TRBD1 or TRBD2 (5 bases each). What was sequenced was blood. This receptor was identified in a woman aged 18-29 years in good health. The CDR3 DNA reads as TGTGCCAGCAGCGTAAATGGGGGCTACGAGCAGTACTTC. Amino acids: CASSVNGGYEQYF.